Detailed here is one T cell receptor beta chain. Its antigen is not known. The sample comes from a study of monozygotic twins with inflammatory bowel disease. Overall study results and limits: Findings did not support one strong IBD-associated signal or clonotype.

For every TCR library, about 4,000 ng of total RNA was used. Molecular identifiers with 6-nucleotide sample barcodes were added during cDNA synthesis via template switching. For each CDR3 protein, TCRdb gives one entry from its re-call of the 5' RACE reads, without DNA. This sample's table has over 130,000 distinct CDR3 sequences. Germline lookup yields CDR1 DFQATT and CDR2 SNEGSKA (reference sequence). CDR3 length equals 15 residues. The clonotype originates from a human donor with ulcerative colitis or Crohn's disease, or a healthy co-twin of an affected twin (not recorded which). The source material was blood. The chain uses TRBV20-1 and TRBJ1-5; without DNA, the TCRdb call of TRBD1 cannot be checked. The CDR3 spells CSARDSGRGGEPQHF.